The 10 T cell receptor beta chains below all came from one sample that was sequenced in a study of cytomegalovirus exposure and HLA in healthy donors. In the PCR, 60 Vbeta and 13 Jbeta primers were used. Using immunoSEQ multiplex PCR, the repertoire was profiled, and TCRdb retains in-frame clones only, with some absent. The sample holds over 100,000 clones, 83% seen once. Sequencing was carried out using PBMCs. Every receptor here comes from a man aged 40-49 years in good health and CMV-seronegative.

This clone showed up just once. This chain uses TRBV7-2 with TRBJ2-5; 7 bases align to TRBD2. Germline V gene data show CDR1 as SGHTA and CDR2 as FQGNSA. This CDR3 comprises 16 residues. Trimming removed 4 bases from V and 1 base from J; junction bases left unmatched: 9. The CDR3 sequence: CASSSPSGGIQETQYF. The CDR3 nucleotides read TGTGCCAGCAGCTCGCCTAGCGGAGGGATCCAAGAGACCCAGTACTTC.

The gene calls are TRBV7-6 and TRBJ2-7; TRBD1 aligns across 8 bases. Germline V CDR1 and CDR2: SGHVS, FNYEAQ. V dropped 3 bases and J dropped 4; count of bases not matched to a gene: 8. CDR3 length: 15 residues. This CDR3 is CASSFSGGQEYEQYF. CDR3 nucleotides: TGTGCCAGCAGCTTCTCAGGGGGACAGGAGTACGAGCAGTACTTC.

The chain uses TRBV27 and TRBJ1-4, with 8 bases lining up with TRBD1. Germline trimming cut 4 bases from V and 4 bases from J; bases unmatched to any gene: 5. This CDR3 is 15 amino acids long. Germline CDR1 reads MNHEY; CDR2 reads SMNVEV (reference sequence). The CDR3, as DNA: TGTGCCAGCAGTTCCCAGGGGGCTGGTAATGAAAAACTGTTTTTT. It specifies CASSSQGAGNEKLFF.

This chain connects TRBV9 to TRBJ2-2; D is unclear. Germline assignment: CDR1 SGDLS and CDR2 YYNGEE. The CDR3 runs 13 residues. Trimming stripped 4 bases from V and 7 bases from J, with 11 bases between. The CDR3 bases are TGTGCCAGCAGCCCTAGTGGCAGCGGGGAGCTGTTTTTT. Translation: CASSPSGSGELFF.

This chain joins TRBV28 and TRBJ2-6; unclear D gene. The CDR3 runs to 21 residues. Deletions cut 3 bases from V and 3 bases from J, with 27 bases between. CDR1 is MDHEN and CDR2 is SYDVKM in the germline V gene. CDR3 nucleotide sequence: TGTGCCAGCAGTTTCGCCTCCCTATGGTGGCGGAACTATAGTGGGGCCAACGTCCTGACTTTC. Translation gives CASSFASLWWRNYSGANVLTF.

The CDR3 spells CASSSLSKGTSSEKLFF. The CDR3 bases are TGTGCCAGCAGTTCCCTAAGTAAAGGGACAAGTAGTGAAAAACTGTTTTTT. This chain connects TRBV27 to TRBJ1-4, with TRBD1 as a possible D gene (6 bases). V was clipped by 4 bases and J by 7 bases, with 22 bases between them. The CDR3 has 17 residues. Germline CDR1 MNHEY, CDR2 SMNVEV (reference sequence).

This chain links TRBV10-3 with TRBJ2-5; D is perhaps TRBD1 (5 bases). In germline, CDR1 is ENHRY, CDR2 SYGVKD. Trimming took off 3 bases at V and 1 base at J, with 6 bases between the two ends. This CDR3 contains 13 residues. The CDR3 DNA sequence: TGTGCCATCAGTGAAGGGGTCCAAGAGACCCAGTACTTC. Translation: CAISEGVQETQYF.

The chain has TRBV10-3 and TRBJ1-2, with 8 bases that match TRBD1. Germline CDR1 and CDR2: ENHRY and SYGVKD. With V trimmed by 6 bases and J by 4 bases, 4 bases remained unmatched. There are 13 residues in the CDR3. This chain's CDR3 is CAIRDDRGYGYTF. The CDR3 DNA reads TGTGCCATCAGGGACGACAGGGGCTATGGCTACACCTTC.

Details on this clone: A read error may produce the germline difference seen at one junction end. The rearrangement joins TRBV7-9 to TRBJ2-7; D unclear. This CDR3 contains 11 residues. Germline assignment: CDR1 SEHNR and CDR2 FQNEAQ (reference sequence). The CDR3 DNA reads TGTTCCAGCAGCCCCCATTACGAGCAGTACTTC. Protein product: CSSSPHYEQYF.

V and J are TRBV11-3 and TRBJ2-3; 8 bases map to TRBD1. The CDR3 contains 15 residues. CDR1 and CDR2 (germline): SGHNT, YENEEA. With 4 bases clipped from V and 2 bases from J, the junction kept 5 bases outside the gene matches. CDR3 in amino acids: CASSSRTGNTDTQYF. The CDR3 coding sequence is TGTGCCAGCAGCTCGCGGACAGGGAACACAGATACGCAGTATTTT.